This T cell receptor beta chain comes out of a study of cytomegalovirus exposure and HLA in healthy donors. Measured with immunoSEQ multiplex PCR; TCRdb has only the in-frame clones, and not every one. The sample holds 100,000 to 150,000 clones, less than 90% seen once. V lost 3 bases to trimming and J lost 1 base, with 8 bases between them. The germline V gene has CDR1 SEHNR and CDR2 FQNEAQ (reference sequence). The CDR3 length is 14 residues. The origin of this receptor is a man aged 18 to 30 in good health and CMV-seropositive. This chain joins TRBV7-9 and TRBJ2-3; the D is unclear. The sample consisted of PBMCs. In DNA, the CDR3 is TGTGCCAGCAGCTTTGAGACACGCACAGATACGCAGTATTTT. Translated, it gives CASSFETRTDTQYF. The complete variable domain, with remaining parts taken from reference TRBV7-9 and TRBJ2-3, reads DTGVSQNPRHKITKRGQNVTFRCDPISEHNRLYWYRQTLGQGPEFLTYFQNEAQLEKSRLLSDRFSAERPKGSFSTLEIQRTEQGDSAMYLCASSFETRTDTQYFGPGTRLTVL.